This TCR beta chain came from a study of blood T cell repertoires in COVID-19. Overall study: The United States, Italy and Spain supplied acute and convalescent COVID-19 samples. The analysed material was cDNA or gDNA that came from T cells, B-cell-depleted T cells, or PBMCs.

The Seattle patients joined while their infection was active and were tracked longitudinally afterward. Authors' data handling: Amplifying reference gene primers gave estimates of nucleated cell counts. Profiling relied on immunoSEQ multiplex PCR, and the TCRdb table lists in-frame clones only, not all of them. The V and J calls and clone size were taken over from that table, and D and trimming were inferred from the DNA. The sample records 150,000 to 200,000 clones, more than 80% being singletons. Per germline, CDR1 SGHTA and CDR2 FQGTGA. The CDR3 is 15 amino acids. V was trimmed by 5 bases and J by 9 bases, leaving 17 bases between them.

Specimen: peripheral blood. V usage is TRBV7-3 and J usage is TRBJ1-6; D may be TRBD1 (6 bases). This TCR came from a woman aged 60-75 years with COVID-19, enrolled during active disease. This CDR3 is CASSPGHLGASPLHF. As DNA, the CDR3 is TGTGCCAGCAGCCCGGGACATCTAGGGGCTTCACCCCTCCACTTT.